Shown below are 13 T cell receptor beta chains from a single sample sequenced in a study of post-analysis software for immune sequencing data. Study observations and caveats: Patients carried five TRBV segments more frequently than controls did, and TRBV5-6, TRBV5-1 and TRBV20-1 were among them.

Researchers reported that TCR beta cDNA libraries carried unique molecular identifiers. One entry per CDR3 protein results from TCRdb running MiXCR on the PCR reads. The sample shows 750,000 to 900,000 distinct CDR3 sequences, just over 45% of them seen only once. These TCRs' antigens remain unknown. Sequenced input: blood. The receptors here all came from a girl between 10 and 17 years old with multiple sclerosis.

This sequence joins TRBV4-2 and TRBJ2-7; 9 positions match TRBD1. CDR1 and CDR2 (germline): LGHNA, YNFKEQ. The CDR3 spans 15 residues. V lost 5 bases to trimming and J lost 3 bases; unmatched junction nucleotides: 8. Written as DNA, the CDR3 is TGTGCCAGCAGCTCCCGGACAGGGGTGGACTACGAGCAGTACTTC. Its protein is CASSSRTGVDYEQYF.

About this clonotype: One junction end disagrees with the germline gene, perhaps due to a read error. The V and J genes are TRBV12-3 or TRBV12-4 and TRBJ2-3; D may correspond to TRBD1 or TRBD2 (5 bases each). The CDR3 is 16 residues long. The CDR3 here is CACSPSWPPAGAGGYF. CDR3 nucleotide sequence: TGTGCCTGCAGCCCCTCGTGGCCCCCGGCGGGTGCTGGGGGGTATTTT.

As concerns this clonotype: An end of the junction differs from the germline gene, which may be a read error. The rearrangement links TRBV20-1 to TRBJ2-3, with a possible D match to TRBD1 (5 bases). Germline assignment: CDR1 DFQATT and CDR2 SNEGSKA (reference sequence). The CDR3 has 12 amino acids. This CDR3 reads CSARGATGTQYF. DNA of the CDR3: TGCAGTGCTAGAGGCGCAACAGGTACGCAGTATTTT.

The rearrangement uses TRBV7-9 and TRBJ1-4, with 11 bases lining up with TRBD1. This CDR3 contains 16 residues. Trimming at V came to 5 bases and at J to 8 bases, leaving 10 bases not matched to a gene. Germline V gene data show CDR1 as SEHNR and CDR2 as FQNEAQ (reference sequence). CDR3 nucleotide sequence: TGTGCCAGCAGCCCACTCAACCGGGACAGGGGGGAAAAACTGTTTTTT. Translating gives CASSPLNRDRGEKLFF.

V gene TRBV28 combines with J gene TRBJ2-1, with TRBD2 identical over 8 bases. Germline V gives CDR1 MDHEN, CDR2 SYDVKM. The CDR3 is 18 residues long. V shed 4 bases, J shed 10 bases, and the junction held 21 bases outside the gene matches. This chain's CDR3 is CASSYMKGGGSGTREQFF. The CDR3 DNA is TGTGCCAGCAGTTATATGAAGGGGGGCGGTAGCGGGACGAGGGAGCAGTTCTTC. The full variable domain, its missing parts supplied by reference TRBV28 and TRBJ2-1, is DVKVTQSSRYLVKRTGEKVFLECVQDMDHENMFWYRQDPGLGLRLIYFSYDVKMKEKGDIPEGYSVSREKKERFSLILESASTNQTSMYLCASSYMKGGGSGTREQFFGPGTRLTVL.

Points on this clonotype: The germline gene is not matched at one end of the junction; a read error may be the cause. The rearrangement links TRBV20-1 to TRBJ2-4, with a tentative D call TRBD2 (6 bases). The closer fit of TRBJ2-7 to the DNA end suggests the J call may be wrong. CDR3 length: 13 residues. The germline CDR1 and CDR2 sequences are DFQATT and SNEGSKA (reference sequence). The DNA for the CDR3 is TGCAGCGCTAGAGCGGGCGGCGTCTGCGAGCAGTACTTC. Its translation: CSARAGGVCEQYF.

Turning to this clonotype: The junction departs from germline at one end; a sequencing error may be responsible. The chain recombines TRBV7-9 with TRBJ2-5; the D is unclear. CDR3 size: 14 residues. From germline, CDR1 is SEHNR and CDR2 FQNEAQ (reference sequence). The DNA of the CDR3 is TGTACCAGCAGCTTCCATTACCCACAAGAGACCCAGTACTTC. Translated, it gives CTSSFHYPQETQYF.

This clonotype was found a few times. The chain has TRBV6-1 and TRBJ2-1, with D hard to call. Germline loops: CDR1 MNHNS, CDR2 SASEGT. V was cut by 8 bases and J by 0 bases, with 14 bases left in between. This CDR3 comprises 15 residues. CDR3 DNA sequence: TGTGCCAGCGAAGTCAGCCCAGACTCCTACAATGAGCAGTTCTTC. Translation gives CASEVSPDSYNEQFF.

This clonotype showed up just a few times. The chain carries TRBV7-3 and TRBJ2-3; D gene uncertain. This CDR3 is built from 14 residues. Trimming left V 3 bases short and J 6 bases short, with 13 bases between. Germline assignment: CDR1 SGHTA and CDR2 FQGTGA. DNA for the CDR3: TGTGCCAGCAGCTTCTCGGGCAGTGCGGATACGCAGTATTTT. This gives the protein CASSFSGSADTQYF.

The chain links TRBV9 to TRBJ2-1, with a weak D call TRBD1 (5 bases). Trimming took off 0 bases at V and 1 base at J, with 5 bases between the two ends. The CDR3 length is 14 residues. Germline loops: CDR1 SGDLS, CDR2 YYNGEE. The CDR3 here is CASSVGTSYNEQFF. DNA for the CDR3: TGTGCCAGCAGCGTAGGGACATCCTACAATGAGCAGTTCTTC.

V usage is TRBV12-3 or TRBV12-4 and J usage is TRBJ2-1, with D possibly being TRBD1 (6 bases). The end of the DNA is better explained by TRBJ2-7, so the J call may be wrong. The CDR3 has 14 residues. This CDR3 reads CASTIEGERGEQYF. Here the CDR3 DNA reads TGTGCCAGCACCATCGAGGGGGAGCGAGGCGAGCAGTACTTC.

The genes are TRBV29-1 and TRBJ2-4; the D gene is possibly TRBD2 (6 bases). The DNA end is more similar to TRBJ2-7, so the J call may be wrong. The germline CDR1 and CDR2 sequences are SQVTM and ANQGSEA. This CDR3 comprises 13 residues. CDR3 sequence (DNA): TGCAGCGCCGGGGGAGGAATCTCCTACGAGCAGTACTTC. Its translation: CSAGGGISYEQYF.

The chain couples TRBV29-1 to TRBJ2-7; either TRBD1 or TRBD2 may fit D (5 bases each). Germline V lookup: CDR1 SQVTM, CDR2 ANQGSEA. V was clipped by 2 bases and J by 4 bases, with 12 bases between them. The CDR3 is 13 residues long. CDR3 sequence: CSVESRDGYEQYF. CDR3 in DNA: TGCAGCGTTGAATCCCGGGACGGATACGAGCAGTACTTC.